A selection of T cell receptor beta chains follows, all from one sample in a study of OX40 agonist ivuxolimab in advanced cancers. Clones were read by immunoSEQ multiplex PCR, and TCRdb kept only the in-frame ones, dropping some. In the table there are 80,000 to 100,000 clones, over 85% of which are singletons. The material was CD4+ or CD8+ T cells sorted from blood, obtained in a trial of the OX40 agonist ivuxolimab. These receptors were collected from an adult with an advanced solid tumor such as melanoma, head and neck, liver or kidney cancer. Each CDR3 is given with its conserved first and last residue. A D gene is named only where the DNA matches it firmly. Size is omitted from some rows. Given values are once, few, many or a class for expanded clones.

cdr3_length,d_call,v_call,j_call,clone_size,cdr3_nt,cdr3_aa
13,NA,TRBV6-6,TRBJ1-1,NA,TGTGCCAGCAGTTCTCCCCCCGGCAGTCTCGCTTTCTTT,CASSSPPGSLAFF
17,TRBD2,TRBV4-1,TRBJ2-3,NA,TGCGCCAGCAGCCAACCCGGGACTAGCCGAGCCACAGATACGCAGTATTTT,CASSQPGTSRATDTQYF
15,TRBD1,TRBV27,TRBJ2-1,NA,TGTGCCAGCAGCCCACAGGGACAGGGCTACAATGAGCAGTTCTTC,CASSPQGQGYNEQFF
16,TRBD1,TRBV7-8,TRBJ2-4,NA,TGTGCCAGCAGCTTAGGGACAGGGGGAGCCAAAAACATTCAGTACTTC,CASSLGTGGAKNIQYF
15,TRBD1,TRBV5-1,TRBJ1-1,NA,TGCGCCAGCAGCTTGGCCCCGGACAGGGGCTCTGAAGCTTTCTTT,CASSLAPDRGSEAFF
15,NA,TRBV5-5,TRBJ1-5,NA,TGTGCCAGCAGCTTGTTTGCGGATAGCAATCAGCCCCAGCATTTT,CASSLFADSNQPQHF
17,NA,TRBV7-2,TRBJ1-1,NA,TGTGCCAGCAGCTCAAACCTCCCTCGGGGGATGAACACTGAAGCTTTCTTT,CASSSNLPRGMNTEAFF
15,NA,TRBV27,TRBJ2-1,NA,TGTGCCAGCAGTTTAGTGGGGCCACCCTACAATGAGCAGTTCTTC,CASSLVGPPYNEQFF
13,NA,TRBV30,TRBJ1-4,NA,TGTGCCTGGAGTCATGTGGGAGGTGAAAAACTGTTTTTT,CAWSHVGGEKLFF
14,NA,TRBV27,TRBJ2-1,NA,TGTGCCAGCGCGAATCGGAGGAAGGCCAATGAGCAGTTCTTC,CASANRRKANEQFF
14,NA,TRBV25-1,TRBJ2-1,NA,TGTGCCAGCAGTGGGCCGAGCTCCTACAATGAGCAGTTCTTC,CASSGPSSYNEQFF
15,TRBD1,TRBV7-2,TRBJ2-1,NA,TGTGCCAGCAGCAAAGACAGGGGAGGCTACAATGAGCAGTTCTTC,CASSKDRGGYNEQFF
13,NA,TRBV30,TRBJ1-6,NA,TGTGCCTGGAGTGTCTACAGGGCGAATGCCCTCCACTTT,CAWSVYRANALHF
15,TRBD1,TRBV4-1,TRBJ2-7,NA,TGCGCCAGCAGCCAAAAAGGGGGCGCCTCCTACGAGCAGTACTTC,CASSQKGGASYEQYF
15,TRBD2,TRBV11-2,TRBJ2-1,NA,TGTGCCAGCAGCCGTAGCGGGGGGGCCTACAATGAGCAGTTCTTC,CASSRSGGAYNEQFF
16,TRBD1,TRBV5-1,TRBJ2-1,NA,TGCGCCAGCAGCTCCTCACCGGGACAGGGGGCACATGAGCAGTTCTTC,CASSSSPGQGAHEQFF
13,TRBD1,TRBV5-6,TRBJ2-7,NA,TGTGCCAGCAGGGACAGGGGGACCTACGAGCAGTACTTC,CASRDRGTYEQYF
17,NA,TRBV7-9,TRBJ2-7,NA,TGTGCCAGCAGCTCGCCGGGTGGTAGTATTCAGAGGAACGAGCAGTACTTC,CASSSPGGSIQRNEQYF
17,TRBD2,TRBV5-6,TRBJ2-5,NA,TGTGCCAGCAGCTTGGGAAGTACTAGCGGGGGGCGAGAGACCCAGTACTTC,CASSLGSTSGGRETQYF
16,TRBD1,TRBV4-3,TRBJ1-6,NA,TGCGCCAGCAGCCCCGGGGGACAGGGGTATAATTCACCCCTCCACTTT,CASSPGGQGYNSPLHF
16,NA,TRBV18,TRBJ1-1,NA,TGTGCCAGCTCACCGGGGCTGGGGGCTATGAACACTGAAGCTTTCTTT,CASSPGLGAMNTEAFF
15,NA,TRBV5-1,TRBJ2-6,NA,TGCGCCAGCAGCTCCCAGCCTTCTGGGGCCAACGTCCTGACTTTC,CASSSQPSGANVLTF
15,TRBD1,TRBV28,TRBJ1-4,NA,TGTGCCAGCAGTTCCCGAGACAGGGTAGCCCGTGTACTGTTTTTT,CASSSRDRVARVLFF
15,TRBD2,TRBV19,TRBJ2-3,NA,TGTGCCAGTAGTGCGGGACTAGCGGGGGTAGATACGCAGTATTTT,CASSAGLAGVDTQYF
13,TRBD2,TRBV28,TRBJ2-3,NA,TGTGCCCACGGCGGGGGGGCCACAGATACGCAGTATTTT,CAHGGGATDTQYF
15,NA,TRBV18,TRBJ1-2,NA,TGTGCCAGCTCACCTCTGGGAAACACCAACTATGGCTACACCTTC,CASSPLGNTNYGYTF
13,NA,TRBV28,TRBJ1-6,once,TGTGCCAGCAGTGTAAATCTCCGTTCACCCCTCCACTTT,CASSVNLRSPLHF
16,TRBD2,TRBV7-2,TRBJ2-5,NA,TGTGCCAGCAGCTTAAGTAGCGGGGGGGGACAAGAGACCCAGTACTTC,CASSLSSGGGQETQYF
14,TRBD1,TRBV6-5,TRBJ2-2,NA,TGTGCCAGTTCCGGGACAGGGATTCCCGGGGAGCTGTTTTTT,CASSGTGIPGELFF
14,NA,TRBV15,TRBJ2-3,NA,TGTGCCACGGGGGGCGGCGGAGCCACAGATACGCAGTATTTT,CATGGGGATDTQYF
14,NA,TRBV7-9,TRBJ1-1,NA,TGTGCCAGCAGCCCCCAGGGGCATGGAGCTGAAGCTTTCTTT,CASSPQGHGAEAFF
14,NA,TRBV2,TRBJ2-7,NA,TGTGCCAGCAGTCGACAGGGAGGGAGAAACGAGCAGTACTTC,CASSRQGGRNEQYF
14,NA,TRBV9,TRBJ2-1,NA,TGTGCCAGCAGCACCCCAGGGTCCCACAATGAGCAGTTCTTC,CASSTPGSHNEQFF
16,NA,TRBV14,TRBJ1-3,NA,TGTGCCAGCAGCCGTCTAACGGGTAGCTCTGGAAACACCATATATTTT,CASSRLTGSSGNTIYF
16,TRBD1,TRBV25-1,TRBJ2-7,NA,TGTGCCAGCAGTCCGGCTTCAGGGGGCTTTTTGTACGAGCAGTACTTC,CASSPASGGFLYEQYF
14,TRBD1,TRBV7-2,TRBJ2-5,NA,TGTGCCAGCAGCACCTACAGGGGCGGGGAGACCCAGTACTTC,CASSTYRGGETQYF
15,TRBD2,TRBV5-1,TRBJ2-3,NA,TGCGCCAGCACCTATTTCCGGGGGGGCACAGATACGCAGTATTTT,CASTYFRGGTDTQYF
14,NA,TRBV28,TRBJ2-4,NA,TGTGCCAGCAGTTTAGGGGGCCGGGAGTGGCTTCAGTACTTC,CASSLGGREWLQYF
12,NA,TRBV11-2,TRBJ2-7,NA,TGTGCCAGCAGCTTAATGGGTGACGAGCAGTACTTC,CASSLMGDEQYF
13,TRBD1,TRBV28,TRBJ2-7,NA,TGTGCCAGCGGTGGGACAGGGGCCTACGAGCAGTACTTC,CASGGTGAYEQYF
12,NA,TRBV7-2,TRBJ2-1,NA,TGTGCCAGCAGCTTGGTTAGGGGTGAGCAGTTCTTC,CASSLVRGEQFF
13,NA,TRBV7-3,TRBJ1-2,once,TGTGCCAGCAGCGTGGACAGAGACTATGGCTACACCTTC,CASSVDRDYGYTF
14,NA,TRBV6-1,TRBJ2-1,NA,TGTGCCAGCAGTGACCCCGGGCTGGGGGGTGAGCAGTTCTTC,CASSDPGLGGEQFF
17,TRBD2,TRBV7-2,TRBJ2-3,NA,TGTGCCAGCAGCTTTGCTAGCGGGGGGCCTAGCACAGATACGCAGTATTTT,CASSFASGGPSTDTQYF
11,NA,TRBV19,TRBJ2-5,NA,TGTGCCAGTAGTATTAGAGAGACCCAGTACTTC,CASSIRETQYF
15,NA,TRBV7-9,TRBJ2-1,NA,TGTGCCAGCAGCCTCCGTGGGAGCTCCTACAATGAGCAGTTCTTC,CASSLRGSSYNEQFF
14,NA,TRBV2,TRBJ1-1,NA,TGTGCCAGCAGTTTTGACAGCATGAACACTGAAGCTTTCTTT,CASSFDSMNTEAFF
17,TRBD2,TRBV2,TRBJ2-4,NA,TGTGCCAGCAAGCGGCGGGGGGGCCAGGCGACCAAAAACATTCAGTACTTC,CASKRRGGQATKNIQYF
15,TRBD1,TRBV7-2,TRBJ2-5,NA,TGTGCCAGCAGCCGGGGACAGGGGACCCAAGAGACCCAGTACTTC,CASSRGQGTQETQYF
13,NA,TRBV29-1,TRBJ2-1,NA,TGCAGCGTTGTAGGACAATCCTACAATGAGCAGTTCTTC,CSVVGQSYNEQFF
18,NA,TRBV5-6,TRBJ1-6,NA,TGTGCCAGCAGCTCCCAGACCTGGGCAAGCCGTGGCGATTCACCCCTCCACTTT,CASSSQTWASRGDSPLHF
19,TRBD2,TRBV27,TRBJ2-7,NA,TGTGCCAGCAGTCCAATCCGCGGTTTTTGGACTAGCGGCTCCTACGAGCAGTACTTC,CASSPIRGFWTSGSYEQYF
13,NA,TRBV18,TRBJ1-2,NA,TGTGCCAGCTCACCCTTGGACAGTCATGGCTACACCTTC,CASSPLDSHGYTF
15,TRBD1,TRBV28,TRBJ1-6,NA,TGTGCCAGCAGTCGGCCACAGGGGGTTAATTCACCCCTCCACTTT,CASSRPQGVNSPLHF
16,TRBD1,TRBV27,TRBJ1-5,NA,TGTGCCAGCGGGGGTGAGGGGGCGGGCAGCAATCAGCCCCAGCATTTT,CASGGEGAGSNQPQHF
12,NA,TRBV6-5,TRBJ2-1,NA,TGTGCCAGCAGTGGCGACTTCAATGAGCAGTTCTTC,CASSGDFNEQFF
14,NA,TRBV28,TRBJ1-6,NA,TGTGCCAGCAGGTGGACAGTTTATAATTCACCCCTCCACTTT,CASRWTVYNSPLHF
14,NA,TRBV4-3,TRBJ2-7,few,TGCGCCAGCAGCCAAGAGGGCTCGGGAAGGGAGCAGTACTTC,CASSQEGSGREQYF